This is a list of T cell receptor beta chains from one sample in a study of early T cells in non-severe SARS-CoV-2 infection. TCRdb called the 5' RACE reads again in MiXCR, with one record for every CDR3 protein. The sample holds some 87,000 distinct CDR3 sequences, 9.5% to 15% seen once. Sequenced material: whole blood. Receptors were obtained from an adult who was a healthcare worker with PCR-confirmed SARS-CoV-2 infection or an uninfected control (not recorded which). Both conserved end residues are part of each CDR3. A D gene is named only where the DNA matches it firmly. For some rows the clone size is stated as once, few or many, or as a class when expanded; others skip it.

TGCGCCAGCAGCCCGGGACTAGCGGGGTACAATGAGCAGTTCTTC,CASSPGLAGYNEQFF,TRBJ2-1,TRBV4-3,TRBD2,many
TGTGCCTGGACGTGGGGACAGCTGAACACTGAAGCTTTCTTT,CAWTWGQLNTEAFF,TRBJ1-1,TRBV30,TRBD1,many
TGTGCCAGCAGCCGGGGGGAAGTTTACAATGAGCAGTTCTTC,CASSRGEVYNEQFF,TRBJ2-1,TRBV3-1,NA,many
TGTGCCAGCAGCTTATTCGCAACTAATGAAAAACTGTTTTTT,CASSLFATNEKLFF,TRBJ1-4,TRBV7-9,NA,few
TGTGCCAGCAGTTTAATGACTGAAGCTTTCTTT,CASSLMTEAFF,TRBJ1-1,TRBV28,NA,NA
TGTGCCAGCAGCCCTCGCCGGAGGACCTACGAGCAGTACTTC,CASSPRRRTYEQYF,TRBJ2-7,TRBV3-1,NA,few
TGTGCCAGCAGTTACTCGCCGGGTGAGGGGCCCACGGAAGATACGCAGTATTTT,CASSYSPGEGPTEDTQYF,TRBJ2-3,TRBV6-2/TRBV6-3,NA,few
TGCAGTGCCATCACTCCGGACAGGGGGCCTGAAAAACTGTTTTTT,CSAITPDRGPEKLFF,TRBJ1-4,TRBV20-1,TRBD1,few
TGTGCCAGCAGTGGCTACGGGTCCCTGCACAATGAGCAGTTCTTC,CASSGYGSLHNEQFF,TRBJ2-1,TRBV2,NA,NA
TGTGCCAGCAGCACCCCGGGACAGGACTCTGGAAACACCATATATTTT,CASSTPGQDSGNTIYF,TRBJ1-3,TRBV7-6,TRBD1,NA
TGTGCCAGCAGCCAGGGGCTAGCTGGCGCAGATACGCAGTATTTT,CASSQGLAGADTQYF,TRBJ2-3,TRBV11-2,NA,few
TGTGCCAGCAGTCCATCAGACAGGGGTAATGAGCAGTACTTC,CASSPSDRGNEQYF,TRBJ2-7,TRBV28,TRBD1,NA
TGCAGTGCTGTAAACGGACAGGTTAGCTCCTACGAGCAGTACTTC,CSAVNGQVSSYEQYF,TRBJ2-7,TRBV20-1,TRBD1,many
TGTGCCAGCAGTTCCGGGACTAGCCAAACCTTCACAGATACGCAGTATTTT,CASSSGTSQTFTDTQYF,TRBJ2-3,TRBV6-1,TRBD2,few
TGTGCCAGCAGTTATATACAGCAAACCTACAATGAGCAGTTCTTC,CASSYIQQTYNEQFF,TRBJ2-1,TRBV6-2/TRBV6-3,NA,many
TGTGCCAGCAGCCCCAACCCTATGACAGTCTCTGGAAACACCATATATTTT,CASSPNPMTVSGNTIYF,TRBJ1-3,TRBV9,NA,many
TGTGCCAGCAGCATCCTCAGCGGGGCCCCCGGGGATACGCAGTATTTT,CASSILSGAPGDTQYF,TRBJ2-3,TRBV9,TRBD2,NA
TGTGCCAGCAGTCGCACAGGGGGGGCTAATGAAAAACTGTTTTTT,CASSRTGGANEKLFF,TRBJ1-4,TRBV28,TRBD1,NA
TGTGCCAGCAGCTTAGTTAACAGGGAAAACACTGAAGCTTTCTTT,CASSLVNRENTEAFF,TRBJ1-1,TRBV7-9,NA,many
TGTGCCAGCAGAACGCCCGGGGAGACCCAGTACTTC,CASRTPGETQYF,TRBJ2-5,TRBV7-6,NA,few
TGCAGTCCATCCAGGGTACGGAACACTGAAGCTTTCTTT,CSPSRVRNTEAFF,TRBJ1-1,TRBV20-1,NA,many
TGTGCCAGCAGTTTGGGGGACAGGGCGGGTGAGCAGTTCTTC,CASSLGDRAGEQFF,TRBJ2-1,TRBV28,TRBD1,many
TGTGCCAGCAGTTACTCATTGAACACCGGGGAGCTGTTTTTT,CASSYSLNTGELFF,TRBJ2-2,TRBV6-5,NA,NA
TGTGCCAGCAGCTTATCCCAGGGTCTTACAGATACGCAGTATTTT,CASSLSQGLTDTQYF,TRBJ2-3,TRBV11-2,NA,few
TGTGCCAGCAGCTTAGATCGACTAGCGGGTGTATACGAGCAGTACTTC,CASSLDRLAGVYEQYF,TRBJ2-7,TRBV11-2,TRBD2,NA
TGTGCCAGCAGCTTAGGAGGGCAGCGGGATCTCCACTTT,CASSLGGQRDLHF,TRBJ1-6,TRBV7-9,NA,many
TGTGCCAGCAGCTTACGTCGGGGACTAGCCCACACAGATACGCAGTATTTT,CASSLRRGLAHTDTQYF,TRBJ2-3,TRBV11-2,TRBD2,NA
TGCAGCCTTAAGACGTACAATGAGCAGTTCTTC,CSLKTYNEQFF,TRBJ2-1,TRBV29-1,NA,many
TGCGCCAGCAGCTTGTGGACGGATATGAACACTGAAGCTTTCTTT,CASSLWTDMNTEAFF,TRBJ1-1,TRBV5-1,NA,many
TGTGCCAGCAGACGGACAGCCTATGGCTACACCTTC,CASRRTAYGYTF,TRBJ1-2,TRBV12-3/TRBV12-4,NA,NA
TGTGCCAGCAGCCCCGGGGGGAGAGGAGAGACCCAGTACTTC,CASSPGGRGETQYF,TRBJ2-5,TRBV7-2,TRBD2,many
TGTGCCTGGACCGAGGCGGGACAGAGCTCCTACGAGCAGTACTTC,CAWTEAGQSSYEQYF,TRBJ2-7,TRBV30,NA,NA
TGTGCCAGCAGTTCACTACAGGGGACCTCCTACGAGCAGTACTTC,CASSSLQGTSYEQYF,TRBJ2-7,TRBV28,TRBD1,few
TGTGCCAGCAGTTCTTGGACACCCAACTACGAGCAGTACTTC,CASSSWTPNYEQYF,TRBJ2-7,TRBV6-6,NA,NA
TGTGCCAGCAGCCACCCCGGGACAGGAGTCTACGAGCAGTACTTC,CASSHPGTGVYEQYF,TRBJ2-7,TRBV27,TRBD1,few
TGTGCCAGCAGTTTTAGCGGGAGAGGCGAGCAGTACTTC,CASSFSGRGEQYF,TRBJ2-7,TRBV12-3/TRBV12-4,TRBD2,many
TGTGCCAGCAGGGAAGACCTCAGGGGATCGAGCTCCTACGAGCAGTACTTC,CASREDLRGSSSYEQYF,TRBJ2-7,TRBV6-2/TRBV6-3,NA,few
TGCGCCAGCAGCTCTCGACAGATACAAGAGACCCAGTACTTC,CASSSRQIQETQYF,TRBJ2-5,TRBV5-1,NA,NA
TGCAGCGTTCATCAGGCTCTATTC,CSVHQALF,TRBJ1-2,TRBV29-1,NA,many
TGTGCCAGCAGCCAATCGACCTGGTCCGATGGGAATACGCAGTATTTT,CASSQSTWSDGNTQYF,TRBJ2-3,TRBV4-2,NA,NA
TGTGGAGCAGGAGAATCTTTGGGGGACAGTCGCCAGTACTTC,CGAGESLGDSRQYF,TRBJ2-5,TRBV28,TRBD1,NA
TGTGCCAGCAGCACACGGACCATCACAGATACGCAGTATTTT,CASSTRTITDTQYF,TRBJ2-3,TRBV7-2,NA,many
TGTGCCATCGGGCCCTCTCCCACTAATGAAAAACTGTTTTTT,CAIGPSPTNEKLFF,TRBJ1-4,TRBV10-3,NA,few
TGCGCCAGCAGCCCCACAGGGGTCGGGGGATCACCCCTCCACTTT,CASSPTGVGGSPLHF,TRBJ1-6,TRBV4-3,TRBD1,NA
TGCAGTGCTAGGCGCGGCTCTCTTGGGGGCTACACCTTC,CSARRGSLGGYTF,TRBJ1-2,TRBV20-1,NA,many
TGTGCCAGCAGTCCTCCCCCCCCTGAAGCTTTCTTT,CASSPPPPEAFF,TRBJ1-1,TRBV2,NA,NA
TGCAGTGCTAGAGTGAACGCTCTAGCCAAAAACATTCAGTACTTC,CSARVNALAKNIQYF,TRBJ2-4,TRBV20-1,NA,many
TGTGCCAGCAGCTTAGTCGGCACTGTCTACGAGCAGTACTTC,CASSLVGTVYEQYF,TRBJ2-7,TRBV7-9,NA,few
TGTGCCAGCAGGGGACTAGCGGGGTTAGATACGCAGTATTTT,CASRGLAGLDTQYF,TRBJ2-3,TRBV6-2/TRBV6-3,TRBD2,NA
TGTGCCAGCAGTGAGAAGCAGGGTGGAAGCGGGAACACTGAAGCTTTCTTT,CASSEKQGGSGNTEAFF,TRBJ1-1,TRBV25-1,NA,NA
TGTGCCGCGCCAAGGACTAGCGGATACAATGAGCAGTTCTTC,CAAPRTSGYNEQFF,TRBJ2-1,TRBV30,TRBD2,NA
TGCAGTGCTCGCCCTGAGGCGAGTCGGGACAGGCCCCTCTATGGCTACACCTTC,CSARPEASRDRPLYGYTF,TRBJ1-2,TRBV20-1,TRBD1,NA
TGTGCCAGCAGCTTAGGAGGGGGCGGCACCGGGGAGCTGTTTTTT,CASSLGGGGTGELFF,TRBJ2-2,TRBV7-2,TRBD1,NA
TGTGCCAGCAGCTTATGGGCCCCCGTTGCGGGACGGGCAGATACGCAGTATTTT,CASSLWAPVAGRADTQYF,TRBJ2-3,TRBV7-2,NA,few
TGCGCCAGCAGCCTCAGAGGGAGCCAGCGGGGGGACAATGAGCAGTTCTTC,CASSLRGSQRGDNEQFF,TRBJ2-1,TRBV5-1,TRBD2,many
TGTGCCAGCAGCGCCCAGCCCACAGGGTTAAATTTCTTT,CASSAQPTGLNFF,TRBJ1-1,TRBV9,NA,few
TGTGCCAGCAGCGACTTCACAGATACGCAGTATTTT,CASSDFTDTQYF,TRBJ2-3,TRBV3-1,NA,many